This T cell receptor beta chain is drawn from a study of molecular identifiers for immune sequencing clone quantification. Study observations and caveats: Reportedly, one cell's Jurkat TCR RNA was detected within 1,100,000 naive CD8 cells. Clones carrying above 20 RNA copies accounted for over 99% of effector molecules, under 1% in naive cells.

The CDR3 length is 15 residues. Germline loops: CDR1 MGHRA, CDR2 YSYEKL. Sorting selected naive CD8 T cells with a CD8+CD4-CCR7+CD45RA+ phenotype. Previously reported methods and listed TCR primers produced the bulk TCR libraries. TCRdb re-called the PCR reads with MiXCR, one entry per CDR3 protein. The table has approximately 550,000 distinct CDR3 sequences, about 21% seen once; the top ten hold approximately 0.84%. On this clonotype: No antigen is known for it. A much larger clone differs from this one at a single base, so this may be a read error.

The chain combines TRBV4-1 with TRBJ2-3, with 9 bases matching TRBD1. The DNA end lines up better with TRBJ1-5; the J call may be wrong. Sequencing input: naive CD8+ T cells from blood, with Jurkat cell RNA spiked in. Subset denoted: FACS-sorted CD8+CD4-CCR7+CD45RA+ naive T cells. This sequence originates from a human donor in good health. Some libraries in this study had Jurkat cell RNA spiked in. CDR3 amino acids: CASSLQGAGTDTQHF. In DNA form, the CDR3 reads TGCGCCAGCAGCCTACAGGGGGCTGGCACAGATACGCAGCATTTT.